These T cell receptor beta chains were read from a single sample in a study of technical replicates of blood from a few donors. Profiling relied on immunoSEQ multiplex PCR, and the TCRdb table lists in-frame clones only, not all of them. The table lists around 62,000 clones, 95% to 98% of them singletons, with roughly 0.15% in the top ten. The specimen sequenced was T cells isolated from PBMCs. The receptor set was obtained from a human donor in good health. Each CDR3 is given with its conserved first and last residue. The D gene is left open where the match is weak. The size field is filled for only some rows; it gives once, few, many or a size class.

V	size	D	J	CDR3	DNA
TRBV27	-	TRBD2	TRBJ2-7	CASSPGRGYEQYF	TGTGCCAGCAGTCCCGGGAGGGGCTACGAGCAGTACTTC
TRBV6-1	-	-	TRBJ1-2	CASSPGVFNYGYTF	TGTGCCAGCAGCCCAGGGGTTTTTAACTATGGCTACACCTTC
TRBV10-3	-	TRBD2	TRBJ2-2	CAAASVAGGNPGELFF	TGTGCCGCGGCCTCGGTAGCGGGAGGAAACCCCGGGGAGCTGTTTTTT
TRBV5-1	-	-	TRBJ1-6	CASSPRKGSYNSPLHF	TGCGCCAGCAGCCCCCGAAAAGGGAGCTATAATTCACCCCTCCACTTT
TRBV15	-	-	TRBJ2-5	CATSRTSLETQYF	TGTGCCACCAGCAGAACTAGCCTAGAGACCCAGTACTTC
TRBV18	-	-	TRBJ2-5	CASSLPGQETQYF	TGTGCCAGCTCACTGCCCGGGCAAGAGACCCAGTACTTC
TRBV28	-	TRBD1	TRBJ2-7	CASSLVDRVSYEQYF	TGTGCCAGCAGTTTAGTGGACAGGGTCTCCTACGAGCAGTACTTC
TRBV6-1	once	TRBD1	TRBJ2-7	CASRTGGVAYEQYF	TGTGCCAGCAGGACAGGGGGCGTCGCCTACGAGCAGTACTTC
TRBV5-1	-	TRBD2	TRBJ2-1	CASSNAAWGAGLNPNEQFF	TGCGCCAGCAGCAACGCCGCATGGGGAGCGGGACTCAACCCCAATGAGCAGTTCTTC
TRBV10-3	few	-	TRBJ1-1	CAISDFGGNTEAFF	TGTGCCATCAGTGATTTTGGGGGCAACACTGAAGCTTTCTTT
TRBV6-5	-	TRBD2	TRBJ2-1	CASSGLASYNEQFF	TGTGCCAGCAGCGGACTAGCTTCCTACAATGAGCAGTTCTTC
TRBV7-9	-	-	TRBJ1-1	CASSLSGQNTEAFF	TGTGCCAGCAGCTTAAGTGGACAGAACACTGAAGCTTTCTTT
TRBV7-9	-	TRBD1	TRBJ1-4	CASSLQGATNEKLFF	TGTGCCAGCAGCTTACAGGGGGCAACTAATGAAAAACTGTTTTTT
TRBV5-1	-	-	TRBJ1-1	CASSFRGGTEAFF	TGCGCCAGCAGCTTCAGAGGGGGCACTGAAGCTTTCTTT
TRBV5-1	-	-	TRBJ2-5	CASSLGQWGRETQYF	TGCGCCAGCAGCTTGGGTCAGTGGGGGAGGGAGACCCAGTACTTC
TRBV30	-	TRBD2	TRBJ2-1	CAWSLGLAGGLDEQFF	TGTGCCTGGAGTCTAGGACTAGCGGGGGGCTTGGATGAGCAGTTCTTC
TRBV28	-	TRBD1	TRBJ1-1	CASRTGFGMNTEAFF	TGTGCCAGCAGGACAGGGTTCGGTATGAACACTGAAGCTTTCTTT
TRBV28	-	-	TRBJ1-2	CASSLEGNYGYTF	TGTGCCAGCAGTTTAGAGGGAAACTATGGCTACACCTTC
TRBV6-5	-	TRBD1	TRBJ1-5	CASSSGQINQPQHF	TGTGCCAGCAGTTCGGGACAGATCAATCAGCCCCAGCATTTT
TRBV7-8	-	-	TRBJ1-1	CASSLERGLNTEAFF	TGTGCCAGCAGCTTAGAACGGGGATTGAACACTGAAGCTTTCTTT
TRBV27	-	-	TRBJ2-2	CASTTYPGSDTPADTGELFF	TGTGCCAGCACCACCTACCCGGGCTCGGACACCCCGGCGGACACCGGGGAGCTGTTTTTT
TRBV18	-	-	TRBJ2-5	CASSPPDRQETQYF	TGTGCCAGCTCACCACCGGACAGACAAGAGACCCAGTACTTC
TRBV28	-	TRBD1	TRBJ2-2	CASSTDRGRTGELFF	TGTGCCAGCAGTACCGACAGGGGGAGGACCGGGGAGCTGTTTTTT
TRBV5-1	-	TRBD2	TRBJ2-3	CATQTSGASTDTQYF	TGCGCCACGCAGACTAGCGGAGCTAGCACAGATACGCAGTATTTT
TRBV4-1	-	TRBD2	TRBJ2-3	CASSRQLAGGTDTQYF	TGCGCCAGCAGCCGTCAACTAGCGGGAGGCACAGATACGCAGTATTTT